This TCR beta chain came from a study of T cells in Graves' hyperthyroidism and ophthalmopathy. Notes on the study in general: Ophthalmopathy onset followed model prediction by a median around 6.9 months.

Blood dates from first hyperthyroidism diagnosis, before any ophthalmopathy symptoms. CDR1 and CDR2 from the germline V gene are SSHAT and FNYEAQ (reference sequence). This CDR3 has 14 residues. Amplification targeted TCR beta CDR3 regions from RNA transcripts. When the TCR CDR3 underwent first-round RT-PCR, the HTBI primer set was used. TCRdb fed the multiplex PCR reads into MiXCR, producing one record per CDR3 protein. The profile shows a few hundred thousand distinct CDR3 sequences, nearly 15% of them singletons. This clonotype showed up just a few times. Its antigen remains unidentified. One junction end disagrees with the germline gene, perhaps due to a read error.

The chain has TRBV7-7 and TRBJ2-2; D might be TRBD1 (6 bases). The origin of this receptor is a woman in her 50s with Graves' hyperthyroidism that later progressed to Graves' ophthalmopathy. Sequenced: blood. CDR3 sequence reads: CASSLQGYTGELFF. DNA for the CDR3: TGTGCTAGCAGTTTACAGGGATATACCGGGGAGCTGTTTTTT.